This T cell receptor beta chain came from a study of Ad26.COV2.S vaccination and SARS-CoV-2 variants. Looking at the study overall: Ad26.COV2.S was injected intramuscularly once or twice, 56 days apart. Study-wide results and caveats: Spike-specific responses of CD8+ and CD4+ T cells were reported to display substantial breadth after vaccination. Estimates derived from TCR breadth and depth analyses may have underestimated total T cell responses.

A note on this clone: Its matching antigen is unknown.

The treatment here: some 19 received Ad26.COV2.S at low or high dose, single or two shots; about five received placebo; per-sample allocation not given. Sampling was done on day 63 after the first vaccine or placebo injection. Here immunoSEQ multiplex PCR was the method, and the copy in TCRdb shows in-frame clones only, minus some. In the table there are around 380,000 clones, roughly nine tenths of which are singletons. The CDR3 runs 16 residues. The germline V gene has CDR1 ENHRY and CDR2 SYGVKD. V lost 2 bases to trimming and J lost 5 bases; unmatched junction nucleotides: 11. The clonotype originates from a person between 18 and 65 years old who received the Ad26.COV2.S COVID-19 vaccine or a placebo. The starting material was peripheral blood, obtained in a trial of Ad26.COV2.S vaccine versus placebo. V usage is TRBV10-3 and J usage is TRBJ2-5; the match to TRBD1 covers 7 bases. CDR3 DNA sequence: TGTGCCATCAGTGAGGGTAGGGGGCGCTTACGGGAGACCCAGTACTTC. Amino acids: CAISEGRGRLRETQYF.